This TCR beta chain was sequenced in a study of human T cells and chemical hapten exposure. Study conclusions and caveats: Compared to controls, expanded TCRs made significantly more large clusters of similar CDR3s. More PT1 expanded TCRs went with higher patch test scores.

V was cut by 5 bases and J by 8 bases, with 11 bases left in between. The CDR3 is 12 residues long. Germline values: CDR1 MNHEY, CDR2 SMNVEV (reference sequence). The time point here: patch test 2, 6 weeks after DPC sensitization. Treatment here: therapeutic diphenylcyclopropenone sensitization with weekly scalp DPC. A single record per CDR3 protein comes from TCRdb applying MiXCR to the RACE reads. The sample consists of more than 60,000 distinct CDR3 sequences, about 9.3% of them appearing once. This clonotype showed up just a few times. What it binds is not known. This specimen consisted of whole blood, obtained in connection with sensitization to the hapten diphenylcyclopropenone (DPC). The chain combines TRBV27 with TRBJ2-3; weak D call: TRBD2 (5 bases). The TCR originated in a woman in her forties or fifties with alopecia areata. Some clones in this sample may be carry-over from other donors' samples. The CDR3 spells CASSTTSSTQYF. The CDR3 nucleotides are TGTGCCAGCAGTACTACTAGTAGTACGCAGTATTTT.